The clone carrying this T cell receptor (beta chain) has a single count. Its antigen is undetermined. The germline CDR1 and CDR2 sequences are MNHNS and SASEGT. Trimming took off 3 bases at V and 3 bases at J, with 21 bases between the two ends. CDR3 size: 18 residues. The protocol was immunoSEQ multiplex PCR, while the TCRdb copy is restricted to in-frame clones and leaves out a portion. The sample holds more than 65,000 clones, around 91% seen once. The sample is drawn from a study of identifying expanded T cells in peripheral blood. Points from the study as a whole: Approximately two-week clone count variance significantly increased as total template count grew.

Sequenced material: blood. V usage is TRBV6-1 and J usage is TRBJ2-1; TRBD2 might be the D (6 bases). This receptor was obtained from a person aged 18 to 75 in good health. The CDR3 region has the DNA TGTGCCAGCAGTGACGGGGGTTGGGCCACCCTCCTCTACAATGAGCAGTTCTTC. Translated: CASSDGGWATLLYNEQFF.